These 25 T cell receptor beta chains were sequenced from one sample in a study of brain T cells in children with intractable seizures (dated by TCRdb to the early 2020s). The time point label of this sample denotes: resected brain tissue, or blood drawn just prior to surgery. The library came from the immunoSEQ multiplex PCR assay. Not all clones reach the TCRdb copy of this immuneACCESS table, which keeps in-frame sequences only. Checked studies attribute under half of the gap to unresolved V genes and leave the rest unexplained. The sample includes about 40,000 clones, with roughly 90% observed a single time. The top ten clones comprise 6.3% of the sample. The material was peripheral blood, obtained at surgery. These receptors were obtained from a girl aged 2 to 9 with tuberous sclerosis and intractable seizures.

The J gene is TRBJ2-7, the V gene TRBV6-5; 12 bases line up with TRBD2. CDR1 and CDR2 (germline): MNHEY, SVGAGI. The CDR3 covers 14 residues. V lost 6 bases to trimming and J lost 6 bases; unmatched junction nucleotides: 6. CDR3: CASRRLAGESEQYV. In DNA, the CDR3 is TGTGCCAGCAGGCGACTAGCGGGGGAAAGCGAGCAGTACGTC.

CDR3 sequence reads: CASSLDEGSSPLHF. Written as DNA, the CDR3 is TGTGCCAGCAGCCTGGACGAGGGATCTTCACCCCTCCACTTT. The chain couples TRBV3-1 (or the pseudogene TRBV3-2) to TRBJ1-6; D ambiguous. The CDR3 runs to 14 residues. Trimming left V 4 bases short and J 9 bases short, with 13 bases between. Per the germline V gene, CDR1 is LGHDT and CDR2 is YNNKEL (reference sequence).

The rearrangement joins TRBV6-5 to TRBJ1-1; D call uncertain. Germline V gene sequence: CDR1 MNHEY, CDR2 SVGAGI. V was pared by 0 bases and J by 1 base, with 9 bases between. This CDR3 has 15 amino acids. The CDR3 DNA sequence: TGTGCCAGCAGTTACTCGGCAGGTACGAACACTGAAGCTTTCTTT. It is translated as CASSYSAGTNTEAFF.

The chain is built from TRBV2 and TRBJ2-7; D unresolved. Trimming removed 7 bases from V and 6 bases from J, with 19 bases in between. The CDR3 is made up of 14 amino acids. Germline CDR1 is SNHLY and CDR2 is FYNNEI. The CDR3 nucleotides are TGTGCCAGCAAAATCACGGATGCCCCGGGCGAGCAGTACTTC. It yields the protein CASKITDAPGEQYF.

J is TRBJ1-2 and V is TRBV3-1 (or the pseudogene TRBV3-2); D perhaps matches TRBD1 (6 bases). The V and J ends lost 1 base and 8 bases respectively, with 11 bases between them. This CDR3 spans 13 amino acids. The germline V gene encodes CDR1 LGHDT and CDR2 YNNKEL (reference sequence). The CDR3 DNA is TGTGCCAGCAGCCAAGCGTACAGGGACGGCTACACCTTC. Protein sequence: CASSQAYRDGYTF.

The rearrangement joins TRBV4-1 to TRBJ2-2; 13 bases fit TRBD2. The CDR3 is 19 residues long. Unmatched junction bases numbered 13, after V lost 4 bases and J lost 5 bases. Per germline, CDR1 MGHRA and CDR2 YSYEKL. The CDR3 DNA follows: TGCGCCAGCAGCCCATCACCCGGACTAGCGGGGGCGGGGACCGGGGAGCTGTTTTTT. Its protein product is CASSPSPGLAGAGTGELFF.

The chain uses TRBV7-3 and TRBJ2-1, with D possibly matching TRBD2 (5 bases). Trimming removed 5 bases from V and 8 bases from J, with 28 bases in between. CDR1 and CDR2 (germline): SGHTA, FQGTGA. This CDR3 region has 18 residues. The CDR3 nucleotides are TGTGCCAGCAGCCACACTCCCGGGGAAGTAGTGCGGGCTGATGAGCAGTTCTTC. This codes for CASSHTPGEVVRADEQFF.

The J gene is TRBJ2-5, the V gene TRBV6-1; TRBD1 aligns across 8 bases. Trimming cost V 3 bases and J 7 bases; bases outside gene matches: 10. The CDR3 is made up of 15 amino acids. The germline gives CDR1 MNHNS, CDR2 SASEGT. The DNA of the CDR3 is TGTGCCAGCAGTGATCAGGGGGCCTCTGTAGGGACCCAGTACTTC. It specifies CASSDQGASVGTQYF.

V and J are TRBV5-1 and TRBJ2-1, with TRBD1 matching over 11 bases. Germline V gene data show CDR1 as SGHRS and CDR2 as YFSETQ. This CDR3 has 15 residues. The trim removed 4 bases at V and 7 bases at J, leaving 7 bases unmatched. CDR3 bases: TGCGCCAGCAGCCCTCGGACAGGGGGCGTGAATGAGCAGTTCTTC. Translated, it gives CASSPRTGGVNEQFF.

This chain uses TRBV2 with TRBJ1-1; no clear D. The CDR3 runs 13 residues. V gave up 4 bases and J gave up 5 bases, with 11 bases separating them. Germline assignment: CDR1 SNHLY and CDR2 FYNNEI. The CDR3 sequence is CASSVRIGTEAFF. CDR3 in DNA: TGTGCCAGCAGTGTCAGGATAGGGACTGAAGCTTTCTTT.

J is TRBJ2-7 and V is TRBV6-5, with 8 bases aligning to TRBD1. V dropped 2 bases and J dropped 2; count of bases not matched to a gene: 8. This CDR3 region has 16 residues. The germline V gene encodes CDR1 MNHEY and CDR2 SVGAGI. The CDR3 region is CASSYSPRTGPYEQYV. CDR3 coding DNA: TGTGCCAGCAGTTACAGCCCCAGGACAGGGCCCTACGAGCAGTACGTC.

The chain recombines TRBV6-5 with TRBJ1-1, with D hard to call. Germline lookup yields CDR1 MNHEY and CDR2 SVGAGI. The CDR3 has 13 residues. V shed 2 bases and J shed 0 bases, with 4 bases lying between them. As DNA, the CDR3 is TGTGCCAGCAGTTACGGTATGAACACTGAAGCTTTCTTT. Translation gives CASSYGMNTEAFF.

This sequence joins TRBV18 and TRBJ1-1; D might be TRBD1 (6 bases). V was clipped by 3 bases and J by 1 base, with 9 bases between them. CDR3 length: 14 residues. Germline V gene sequence: CDR1 KGHSH, CDR2 LQKENI. The CDR3 sequence: CASSPQGRNTEAFF. The CDR3 DNA reads TGTGCCAGCTCACCCCAGGGGAGGAACACTGAAGCTTTCTTT.

The V gene is TRBV5-6, the J gene TRBJ2-2, with D uncertain. Trimming shortened V by 1 base and J by 1 base, and 8 bases separated the two germline ends. CDR3 length: 15 amino acids. Germline CDR1 reads SGHDT; CDR2 reads YYEEEE. Here the CDR3 DNA reads TGTGCCAGCAGCTTGAGGAAACAGAACACCGGGGAGCTGTTTTTT. Amino acids: CASSLRKQNTGELFF.

CDR3 loop: CASSLGGGSRGYGYTF. The CDR3 DNA reads as TGTGCCAGCAGCTTAGGGGGGGGAAGCAGGGGCTATGGCTACACCTTC. The chain carries TRBV7-2 and TRBJ1-2; a possible D gene is TRBD1 (6 bases). Per the germline V gene, CDR1 is SGHTA and CDR2 is FQGNSA. The ends were cut back, 1 base at V and 4 bases at J, with 16 bases in the middle. The CDR3 runs 16 residues. Variable domain in full (rest from reference TRBV7-2 and TRBJ1-2): GAGVSQSPSNKVTEKGKDVELRCDPISGHTALYWYRQSLGQGLEFLIYFQGNSAPDKSGLPSDRFSAERTGGSVSTLTIQRTQQEDSAVYLCASSLGGGSRGYGYTFGSGTRLTVV.

This clone occurred a few times. This chain joins TRBV4-1 and TRBJ2-2, with TRBD1 matching over 7 bases. The CDR3 sequence is 19 residues long. Germline-derived CDR1 and CDR2 are MGHRA and YSYEKL. Trimming removed 2 bases from V and 4 bases from J; junction bases left unmatched: 16. The CDR3 nucleotides read TGCGCCAGCAGCCAATCCGAATCTAACAGGGGTGCTCGCACCGGGGAGCTGTTTTTT. It translates to CASSQSESNRGARTGELFF.

This clone was seen only once. This chain connects TRBV5-1 to TRBJ2-3, with 11 bases identical to TRBD2. V lost 5 bases and J lost 6; bases outside the gene matches: 5. This CDR3 comprises 14 residues. Germline assignment: CDR1 SGHRS and CDR2 YFSETQ. CDR3 in amino acids: CASSLSGGGDTQYF. The CDR3 bases are TGCGCCAGCAGTCTTAGCGGGGGGGGCGATACGCAGTATTTT.

The chain combines TRBV6-1 with TRBJ2-7; TRBD1 matches 11 bases. V was clipped by 3 bases and J by 3 bases; unmatched bases: 10. This CDR3 contains 17 residues. Germline V gene sequence: CDR1 MNHNS, CDR2 SASEGT. The chain's CDR3 is CASSDYLGQGALYEQYV. CDR3 DNA sequence: TGTGCCAGCAGTGACTACCTCGGACAGGGGGCCCTCTACGAGCAGTACGTC.

The CDR3 loop is CASSKKDSRGSYEQYF. CDR3 nucleotides: TGCGCCAGCAGTAAGAAGGACAGCCGAGGGTCCTACGAGCAGTACTTC. The J gene is TRBJ2-7, the V gene TRBV5-1, with D possibly being TRBD1 (6 bases). CDR1 is SGHRS, CDR2 YFSETQ, per germline. This CDR3 has 16 amino acids. V was clipped by 5 bases and J by 1 base, with 19 bases between them.

The chain uses TRBV11-3 and TRBJ2-3; D unresolved. Germline CDR1 SGHNT, CDR2 YENEEA. The CDR3 runs to 14 residues. Trimming shortened V by 0 bases and J by 2 bases, and 6 bases separated the two germline ends. The CDR3 here is CASSLDGNTDTQYF. As DNA, the CDR3 is TGTGCCAGCAGCTTAGATGGGAACACAGATACGCAGTATTTT.

This clone turned up a few times. The chain combines TRBV15 with TRBJ1-4, with D unresolved. V was pared by 3 bases and J by 2 bases, with 10 bases between. The CDR3 spans 15 residues. Germline CDR1 LNHNV, CDR2 YYDKDF (reference sequence). In DNA form, the CDR3 reads TGTGCCACCAGCAGTACCTCGGTGACTAATGAAAAACTGTTTTTT. This gives the protein CATSSTSVTNEKLFF.

The chain recombines TRBV19 with TRBJ2-3; TRBD1 aligns across 12 bases. Germline CDR1 LNHDA, CDR2 SQIVND (reference sequence). After removal of 0 bases from V and 2 bases from J, the junction contained 12 bases not matched to a gene. The CDR3 extends over 20 amino acids. The CDR3, as DNA: TGTGCCAGTAGTATAGACCTCCGTCCCGGGACAGGGGGCCCCACAGATACGCAGTATTTT. Residues: CASSIDLRPGTGGPTDTQYF.

The gene calls are TRBV7-9 and TRBJ1-4, with a weak D call TRBD1 (5 bases). This CDR3 spans 14 amino acids. The V gene lost 5 bases and the J gene lost 8 bases, with 15 bases spanning the gap. Per the germline V gene, CDR1 is SEHNR and CDR2 is FQNEAQ (reference sequence). The CDR3 DNA follows: TGTGCCAGCAGCATAGACAGACTTGGGGAAAAACTGTTTTTT. Translated: CASSIDRLGEKLFF.

CDR3 residues: CASSLVGTDDISGNTIYF. The CDR3 region has the DNA TGTGCCAGCAGCTTAGTCGGGACAGACGACATCTCTGGAAACACCATATATTTT. The chain is built from TRBV7-6 and TRBJ1-3, with TRBD1 matching over 7 bases. There are 18 residues in the CDR3. Germline V gene data show CDR1 as SGHVS and CDR2 as FNYEAQ. The V segment lost 1 base and the J segment 0 bases; nucleotides outside the gene matches: 9.

CDR3 region: CASSGSGLTTDTQYF. The CDR3 coding sequence is TGTGCCAGCAGCGGTAGCGGTTTAACGACAGATACGCAGTATTTT. V and J are TRBV7-9 and TRBJ2-3; perhaps TRBD2 as D (6 bases). Trimming stripped 5 bases from V and 3 bases from J, with 15 bases between. This CDR3 has 15 residues. Germline V gene sequence: CDR1 SEHNR, CDR2 FQNEAQ (reference sequence).